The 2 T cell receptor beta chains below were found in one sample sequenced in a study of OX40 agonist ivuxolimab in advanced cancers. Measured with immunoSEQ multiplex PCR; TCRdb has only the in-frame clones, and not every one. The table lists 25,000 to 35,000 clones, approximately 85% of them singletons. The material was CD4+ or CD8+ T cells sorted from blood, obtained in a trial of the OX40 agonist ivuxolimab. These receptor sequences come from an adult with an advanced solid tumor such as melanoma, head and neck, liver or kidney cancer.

The CDR3 DNA reads as TGTGCCAGCACATACAACGGGGCCTCCTACGAGCAGTACTTC. Translation: CASTYNGASYEQYF. This chain connects TRBV28 to TRBJ2-7; D might be TRBD1 or TRBD2, each matching 5 bases. The germline CDR1 and CDR2 sequences are MDHEN and SYDVKM. V was clipped by 7 bases and J by 0 bases, with 13 bases between them. The CDR3 is 14 residues long.

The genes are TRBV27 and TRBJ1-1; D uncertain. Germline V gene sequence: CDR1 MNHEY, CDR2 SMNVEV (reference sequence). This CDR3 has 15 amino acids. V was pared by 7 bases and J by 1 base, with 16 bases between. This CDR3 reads CASIRRAEKNTEAFF. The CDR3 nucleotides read TGTGCCAGCATAAGGAGGGCAGAAAAGAACACTGAAGCTTTCTTT.